Each of the 29 T cell receptor beta chains below was sequenced from the same sample in a study of T-cell memory formation after mild COVID-19. MiXCR, applied by TCRdb to the 5' RACE reads, yields one record per CDR3 protein. Among approximately 230,000 distinct CDR3 sequences listed, roughly 17% were seen once. The sequencing input was PBMCs or a T cell subset sorted from them (not recorded which). These receptors all stem from a man aged 18 to 29 who had mild COVID-19 (a few samples of this study predate the infection). Cell type and time point are not known.

This clonotype was found a few times. The V call is TRBV20-1, the J call TRBJ2-2; no definite D call. CDR3 length: 14 residues. Per the germline V gene, CDR1 is DFQATT and CDR2 is SNEGSKA (reference sequence). The ends were cut back, 5 bases at V and 0 bases at J, with 10 bases in the middle. CDR3 sequence: CSAYAASNTGELFF. The CDR3 nucleotides are TGCAGTGCTTATGCAGCTTCGAACACCGGGGAGCTGTTTTTT.

The chain is built from TRBV5-1 and TRBJ2-3, with D possibly matching TRBD2 (5 bases). This CDR3 is 16 amino acids long. Trimming removed 0 bases at V and 2 bases at J, with 13 bases between. Germline values: CDR1 SGHRS, CDR2 YFSETQ. The DNA for the CDR3 is TGCGCCAGCAGCTTGGGGGCCCTAGCAATCACAGATACGCAGTATTTT. It translates to CASSLGALAITDTQYF. Looking up the rest from reference TRBV5-1 and TRBJ2-3 gives the full variable domain: KAGVTQTPRYLIKTRGQQVTLSCSPISGHRSVSWYQQTPGQGLQFLFEYFSETQRNKGNFPGRFSGRQFSNSRSEMNVSTLELGDSALYLCASSLGALAITDTQYFGPGTRLTVL.

This clonotype was counted many times. The V call is TRBV7-2, the J call TRBJ1-5; TRBD1 matches 8 bases. The CDR3 length is 17 residues. Germline assignment: CDR1 SGHTA and CDR2 FQGNSA. The V and J ends lost 1 base and 2 bases, in that order; junction bases with no gene match: 7. The CDR3 region is CASSLGLTGDRNQPQHF. The CDR3 nucleotides are TGTGCCAGCAGCTTAGGGTTGACAGGGGACCGCAATCAGCCCCAGCATTTT.

This clonotype was counted between two and nine times. V is TRBV12-3 or TRBV12-4 and J is TRBJ2-3, with unresolved D. The CDR3 covers 12 residues. Trimming removed 8 bases from V and 0 bases from J, with 6 bases in between. The CDR3 reads CASAASTDTQYF. CDR3 nucleotides: TGTGCCAGCGCAGCTAGCACAGATACGCAGTATTTT.

In this sample, this clonotype turned up a few times. J is TRBJ2-2 and V is TRBV7-3, with TRBD2 as a possible D gene (5 bases). The V end was cut by 5 bases, the J end by 5 bases, with 9 bases between. Germline V gene lookup returns CDR1 SGHTA and CDR2 FQGTGA. The CDR3 runs to 13 residues. CDR3 residues: CASSPSGTGELFF. The CDR3 DNA reads as TGTGCCAGCAGCCCCTCGGGGACCGGGGAGCTGTTTTTT.

This clonotype has only a few counts. The V gene is TRBV20-1, the J gene TRBJ1-5, with D unclear. V lost 3 bases and J lost 0, with 9 bases in between. The CDR3 contains 14 residues. Per the germline V gene, CDR1 is DFQATT and CDR2 is SNEGSKA (reference sequence). The DNA of the CDR3 is TGCAGTGCTAGTAAGGCAGATAGCAATCAGCCCCAGCATTTT. Protein sequence: CSASKADSNQPQHF.

Note on this clonotype: Given a much more abundant clone one base away, this may be a read error. CDR3 bases: TGTGCCAGCAGCGGGGGGGCAGAGACCCAGTACTTC. This sequence encodes CASSGGAETQYF. The gene calls are TRBV5-8 and TRBJ2-5, with a tentative D call TRBD2 (7 bases). CDR3 size: 12 residues. The V gene's germline CDR1 is SGHTS and CDR2 YDEGEE. With 4 bases removed from V and 4 bases from J, the gap between germline ends came to 8 bases.

This rearrangement joins TRBV4-3 to TRBJ2-1; D perhaps matches TRBD1 (5 bases). Germline V CDR1 and CDR2: LGHNA, YSLEER. This CDR3 region has 17 residues. Trimming stripped 0 bases from V and 0 bases from J, with 12 bases between. This CDR3 reads CASSQEMQGFSYNEQFF. In nucleotides, the CDR3 is TGCGCCAGCAGCCAAGAAATGCAGGGATTCTCCTACAATGAGCAGTTCTTC.

The genes are TRBV2 and TRBJ1-2; TRBD1 matches 8 bases. Germline assignment: CDR1 SNHLY and CDR2 FYNNEI. The CDR3 loop spans 16 amino acids. V was clipped by 9 bases and J by 4 bases; unmatched bases: 16. The CDR3 DNA reads as TGTGCCAGAGCAGCCACAGGGGGTCTGGCTAGCTATGGCTACACCTTC. Residues: CARAATGGLASYGYTF.

This clonotype appeared a few times. This chain uses TRBV12-3 or TRBV12-4 with TRBJ2-5, with D unresolved. Trimming took 5 bases from V and 7 from J, leaving 8 bases between them. CDR3 length: 11 amino acids. For the CDR3, the DNA is TGTGCCAGCAGTCTTTTTGGGACCCAGTACTTC. Amino acid sequence: CASSLFGTQYF.

This clonotype showed up just a few times. This chain links TRBV3-1 with TRBJ1-2; 7 bases line up with TRBD1. Trimming cost V 5 bases and J 6 bases; bases outside gene matches: 3. Per germline, CDR1 LGHDT and CDR2 YNNKEL (reference sequence). This CDR3 has 12 residues. For the CDR3, the DNA is TGTGCCAGCAGCACACAGGGGAATGGCTACACCTTC. It translates to CASSTQGNGYTF.

The chain has TRBV4-3 and TRBJ1-5, with D unclear. V dropped 1 base and J dropped 3 bases, with 16 bases sitting between them. Germline V CDR1 and CDR2: LGHNA, YSLEER. The CDR3 totals 17 residues. CDR3 loop: CASSQGVWGEDNQPQHF. In nucleotides, the CDR3 is TGCGCCAGCAGCCAAGGAGTTTGGGGAGAGGACAATCAGCCCCAGCATTTT.

This clonotype was seen only a few times. The rearrangement uses TRBV2 and TRBJ2-7; TRBD1 matches at 9 bases. CDR1 and CDR2 from the germline V gene are SNHLY and FYNNEI. V lost 0 bases and J lost 13; bases outside the gene matches: 16. The CDR3 consists of 16 residues. This CDR3 reads CASSEAQRTGVLDKYV. The CDR3 DNA is TGTGCCAGCAGTGAAGCTCAGAGGACAGGGGTATTAGATAAATACGTC.

The J gene is TRBJ1-2, the V gene TRBV10-3; D ambiguous. CDR3 size: 10 residues. The germline V gene encodes CDR1 ENHRY and CDR2 SYGVKD. V was clipped by 8 bases and J by 13 bases, with 14 bases between them. The CDR3 reads CAIGTGQITF. The DNA of the CDR3 is TGTGCCATCGGTACGGGCCAGATCACCTTC.

This clonotype showed up just a few times. The chain uses TRBV18 and TRBJ1-5; D gene ambiguous. This CDR3 is 13 amino acids long. Germline CDR1 is KGHSH and CDR2 is LQKENI. The V end was cut by 5 bases, the J end by 7 bases, with 12 bases between. CDR3 in amino acids: CASSWEIRQPQHF. In DNA form, the CDR3 reads TGTGCCAGCTCATGGGAGATCCGACAGCCCCAGCATTTT.

This clonotype was seen only a few times. The chain carries TRBV29-1 and TRBJ1-2; 7 bases line up with TRBD1. The CDR3 consists of 12 residues. The germline gives CDR1 SQVTM, CDR2 ANQGSEA. J gave up 5 bases and V 7 bases, and 7 bases lay outside the gene matches. CDR3 DNA sequence: TGCAGCGGCGGGACAGCGATTTATGGCTACACCTTC. Translating it yields CSGGTAIYGYTF.

This chain links TRBV2 with TRBJ2-3; 15 bases line up with TRBD2. CDR3 length: 16 amino acids. With 6 bases clipped from V and 5 bases from J, the junction kept 6 bases outside the gene matches. Germline V gene lookup returns CDR1 SNHLY and CDR2 FYNNEI. The CDR3 coding sequence is TGTGCCAGCAGAGGACTAGCGGGGGGGCCATTAGATACGCAGTATTTT. It yields the protein CASRGLAGGPLDTQYF.

The rearrangement uses TRBV9 and TRBJ2-3, with a tentative D call TRBD1 (5 bases). Germline V lookup: CDR1 SGDLS, CDR2 YYNGEE. The CDR3 spans 14 residues. V was trimmed by 7 bases and J by 0 bases, leaving 12 bases between them. CDR3 region: CASGALPSTDTQYF. The CDR3, as DNA: TGTGCCAGCGGGGCCTTACCTAGCACAGATACGCAGTATTTT. Based on the CDR3 plus reference TRBV9 and TRBJ2-3, the full variable domain is DSGVTQTPKHLITATGQRVTLRCSPRSGDLSVYWYQQSLDQGLQFLIQYYNGEERAKGNILERFSAQQFPDLHSELNLSSLELGDSALYFCASGALPSTDTQYFGPGTRLTVL.

This clonotype occurred a few times. The chain combines TRBV5-1 with TRBJ2-5, with D unresolved. V dropped 0 bases and J dropped 2 bases, with 11 bases sitting between them. This CDR3 has 15 amino acids. The germline V gene encodes CDR1 SGHRS and CDR2 YFSETQ. CDR3 coding DNA: TGCGCCAGCAGCTTGGCCGTTGGACCTCAAGAGACCCAGTACTTC. Amino acids: CASSLAVGPQETQYF.

The chain employs TRBV9 and TRBJ1-1; the D gene is possibly TRBD1 (5 bases). The V end lost 5 bases, the J end lost 0 bases, and 17 bases lay between the germline ends. Germline V lookup: CDR1 SGDLS, CDR2 YYNGEE. The CDR3 consists of 16 residues. This CDR3 is CASSDAPGGVNTEAFF. In DNA form, the CDR3 reads TGTGCCAGCAGTGATGCGCCCGGAGGGGTGAACACTGAAGCTTTCTTT.

The J gene is TRBJ1-6, the V gene TRBV27; no clear D gene. This CDR3 has 14 amino acids. Germline CDR1 is MNHEY and CDR2 is SMNVEV (reference sequence). With 5 bases removed from V and 6 bases from J, the gap between germline ends came to 11 bases. The CDR3 region has the DNA TGTGCCAGCAGTCCCCTACCAAGTAATTCACCCCTCCACTTT. Its protein product is CASSPLPSNSPLHF.

The chain couples TRBV7-8 to TRBJ2-1, with D tentatively TRBD1 or TRBD2 (6 bases each). The ends were cut back, 4 bases at V and 3 bases at J, with 13 bases in the middle. Looked up from germline, CDR1 is SGHVS and CDR2 is FQNEAQ. CDR3 length: 15 residues. The CDR3 loop is CASSSPGASYNEQFF. DNA of the CDR3: TGTGCCAGCAGCTCACCGGGGGCCAGCTACAATGAGCAGTTCTTC.

This chain uses TRBV4-3 with TRBJ1-1; no clear D. Germline V gene data show CDR1 as LGHNA and CDR2 as YSLEER. Trimming took 6 bases from V and 6 from J, leaving 14 bases between them. This CDR3 comprises 13 residues. The CDR3: CASRKREFSEAFF. CDR3 DNA sequence: TGCGCCAGCAGGAAGCGAGAGTTCTCTGAAGCTTTCTTT.

This clonotype was counted only a few times. This chain connects TRBV12-3 or TRBV12-4 to TRBJ2-7; D is possibly TRBD1 or TRBD2 (7 bases each). The CDR3 is made up of 15 amino acids. The V end lost 6 bases, the J end lost 3 bases, and 18 bases lay between the germline ends. CDR3 coding DNA: TGTGCCAGCAGCCGTTGGGAGGGACAGATCTACGAGCAGTACTTC. As protein: CASSRWEGQIYEQYF.

This clonotype was recorded a few times. The genes are TRBV7-2 and TRBJ2-1; 8 bases map to TRBD2. The CDR3 is made up of 15 amino acids. Unmatched junction bases numbered 9, after V lost 3 bases and J lost 8 bases. Germline values: CDR1 SGHTA, CDR2 FQGNSA. CDR3 nucleotide sequence: TGTGCCAGCAGCTTCAGCGGGGGCCCCGAGTATGAGCAGTTCTTC. Its protein is CASSFSGGPEYEQFF.

The rearrangement links TRBV4-1 to TRBJ2-1; possible D gene TRBD2, 7 bases. The ends were cut back, 1 base at V and 8 bases at J, with 18 bases in the middle. Germline values: CDR1 MGHRA, CDR2 YSYEKL. The CDR3 extends over 16 amino acids. Here the CDR3 DNA reads TGCGCCAGCAGCCAAGTCGCGGCGGGGGCCAGGTATGAGCAGTTCTTC. Its translation: CASSQVAAGARYEQFF.

This sequence joins TRBV14 and TRBJ2-3, with D possibly matching TRBD2 (6 bases). The V gene's germline CDR1 is SGHDN and CDR2 FVKESK. V was pared by 4 bases and J by 4 bases, with 9 bases between. CDR3 length: 13 residues. CDR3 in amino acids: CASSRLGPDTQYF. The CDR3 DNA reads as TGTGCCAGCAGCCGACTAGGTCCAGATACGCAGTATTTT.

This clonotype was counted only a few times. The gene calls are TRBV5-4 and TRBJ2-7; TRBD2 agrees at 8 bases. The CDR3 consists of 16 residues. CDR1 and CDR2 (germline): SGHNT, YYREEE (reference sequence). Trimming cost V 5 bases and J 0 bases; bases outside gene matches: 10. CDR3 sequence reads: CASRRTGTSSSYEQYV. The CDR3 DNA follows: TGTGCCAGCAGGCGAACCGGGACTAGTAGCTCCTACGAGCAGTACGTC.

There are many counts of this clonotype. The V and J genes are TRBV6-1 and TRBJ2-7; the D is unclear. Germline assignment: CDR1 MNHNS and CDR2 SASEGT. Trimming shortened V by 2 bases and J by 3 bases, and 5 bases separated the two germline ends. The CDR3 sequence is 12 residues long. In DNA form, the CDR3 reads TGTGCCAGCAGTGAACTCCGCTACGAGCAGTACGTC. As protein: CASSELRYEQYV.